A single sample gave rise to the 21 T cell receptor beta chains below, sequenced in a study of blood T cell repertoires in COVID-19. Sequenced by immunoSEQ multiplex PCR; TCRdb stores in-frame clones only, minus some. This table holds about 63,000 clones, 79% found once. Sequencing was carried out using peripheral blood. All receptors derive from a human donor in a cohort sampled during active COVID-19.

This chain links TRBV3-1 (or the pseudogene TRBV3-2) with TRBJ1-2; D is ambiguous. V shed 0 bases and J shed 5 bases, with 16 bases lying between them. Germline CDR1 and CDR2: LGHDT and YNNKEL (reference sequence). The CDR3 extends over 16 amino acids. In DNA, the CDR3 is TGTGCCAGCAGCCAAGATCGCTGGGCCAGGTTATATGGCTACACCTTC. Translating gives CASSQDRWARLYGYTF.

This CDR3 reads CASSHKGSLTEAFF. CDR3 DNA: TGTGCCAGCAGCCATAAAGGGAGTCTCACTGAAGCTTTCTTT. The rearrangement joins TRBV3-1 (or the pseudogene TRBV3-2) to TRBJ1-1; D unclear. The CDR3 is made up of 14 amino acids. V dropped 3 bases and J dropped 4 bases, with 12 bases sitting between them. CDR1 LGHDT and CDR2 YNNKEL come from the germline V gene (reference sequence).

In DNA, the CDR3 is TGTGCCAGCAGCTTAGCGGTGGCGGAGAACACTGAAGCTTTCTTT. Protein product: CASSLAVAENTEAFF. The chain carries TRBV7-9 and TRBJ1-1; D is unclear. The CDR3 is 15 amino acids. Deletions cut 0 bases from V and 1 base from J, with 9 bases between. Germline CDR1 SEHNR, CDR2 FQNEAQ (reference sequence).

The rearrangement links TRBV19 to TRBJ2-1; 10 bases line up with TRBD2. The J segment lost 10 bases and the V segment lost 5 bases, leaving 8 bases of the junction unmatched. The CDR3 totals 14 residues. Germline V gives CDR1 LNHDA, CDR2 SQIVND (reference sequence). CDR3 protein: CASSRDSGRREQFF. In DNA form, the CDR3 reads TGTGCCAGTAGTCGGGATAGCGGGAGGCGGGAGCAGTTCTTC. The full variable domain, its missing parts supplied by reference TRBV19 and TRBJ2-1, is DGGITQSPKYLFRKEGQNVTLSCEQNLNHDAMYWYRQDPGQGLRLIYYSQIVNDFQKGDIAEGYSVSREKKESFPLTVTSAQKNPTAFYLCASSRDSGRREQFFGPGTRLTVL.

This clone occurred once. The CDR3 DNA is TGTGCCACCAGTGGCCAGGGGTGGGACGAGCAGTACTTC. Translation: CATSGQGWDEQYF. The rearrangement uses TRBV24-1 and TRBJ2-7; D is perhaps TRBD1 (6 bases). V was trimmed by 5 bases and J by 5 bases, leaving 12 bases between them. The CDR3 extends over 13 amino acids. Germline CDR1 and CDR2: KGHDR and SFDVKD.

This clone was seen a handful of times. CDR3 nucleotides: TGTGCCAGCACCCCGGGGTATGGCTACACCTTC. Its translation: CASTPGYGYTF. V is TRBV28 and J is TRBJ1-2; D is uncertain. CDR3 length: 11 residues. Germline-derived CDR1 and CDR2 are MDHEN and SYDVKM. The ends were cut back, 7 bases at V and 5 bases at J, with 8 bases in the middle.

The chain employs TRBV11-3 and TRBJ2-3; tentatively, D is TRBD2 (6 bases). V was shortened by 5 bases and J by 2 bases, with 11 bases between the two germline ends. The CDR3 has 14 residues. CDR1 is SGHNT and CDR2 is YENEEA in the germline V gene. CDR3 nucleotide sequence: TGTGCCAGCAGCCGGGACTCTCCCACAGATACGCAGTATTTT. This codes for CASSRDSPTDTQYF.

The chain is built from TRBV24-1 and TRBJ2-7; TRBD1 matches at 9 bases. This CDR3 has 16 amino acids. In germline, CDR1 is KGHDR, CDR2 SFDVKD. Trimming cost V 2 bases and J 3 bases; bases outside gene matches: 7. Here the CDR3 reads CATSDSTRDRDYEQYF. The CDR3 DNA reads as TGTGCCACCAGTGATTCAACCCGGGACAGGGACTACGAGCAGTACTTC.

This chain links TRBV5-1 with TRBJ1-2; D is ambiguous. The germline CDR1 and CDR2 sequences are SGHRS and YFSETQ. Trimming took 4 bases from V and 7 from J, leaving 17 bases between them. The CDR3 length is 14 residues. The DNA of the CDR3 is TGCGCCAGCAGCCAAACAAGAAGCGATGGTGGCTACACCTTC. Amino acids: CASSQTRSDGGYTF.

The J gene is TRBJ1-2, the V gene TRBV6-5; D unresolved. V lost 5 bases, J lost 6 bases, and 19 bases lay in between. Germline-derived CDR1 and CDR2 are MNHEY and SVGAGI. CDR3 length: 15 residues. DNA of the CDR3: TGTGCCAGCAGTATAGACGGGAGGGTTACGAATGGCTACACCTTC. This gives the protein CASSIDGRVTNGYTF.

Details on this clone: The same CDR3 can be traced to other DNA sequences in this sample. The CDR3 nucleotides read TGTGCCTGGAGTGTAAGTCTCTACTACGAGCAGTACTTC. Translated: CAWSVSLYYEQYF. The chain has TRBV30 and TRBJ2-7; D is uncertain. Germline CDR1 and CDR2: GTSNPN and SVGIG (reference sequence). This CDR3 is 13 amino acids long. V lost 0 bases and J 3 bases, leaving 9 bases between the germline ends.

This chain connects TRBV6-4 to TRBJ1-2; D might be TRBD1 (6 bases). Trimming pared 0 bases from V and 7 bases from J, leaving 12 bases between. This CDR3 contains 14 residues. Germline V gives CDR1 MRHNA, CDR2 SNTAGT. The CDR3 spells CASSDSEQGSGYTF. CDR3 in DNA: TGTGCCAGCAGTGACTCTGAACAGGGAAGTGGCTACACCTTC.

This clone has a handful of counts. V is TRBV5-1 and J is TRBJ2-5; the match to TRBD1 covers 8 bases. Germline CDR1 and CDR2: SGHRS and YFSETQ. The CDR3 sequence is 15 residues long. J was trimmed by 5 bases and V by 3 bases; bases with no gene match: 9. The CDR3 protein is CASSSRGPRGETQYF. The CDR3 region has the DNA TGCGCCAGCAGCTCCAGGGGGCCCCGCGGGGAGACCCAGTACTTC.

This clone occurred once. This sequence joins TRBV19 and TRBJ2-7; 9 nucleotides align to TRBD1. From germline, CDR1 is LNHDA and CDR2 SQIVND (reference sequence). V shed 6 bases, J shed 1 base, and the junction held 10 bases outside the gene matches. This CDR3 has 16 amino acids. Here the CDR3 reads CASRGLGQGFSYEQYF. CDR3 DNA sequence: TGTGCCAGTAGAGGGTTGGGACAGGGATTTTCCTACGAGCAGTACTTC.

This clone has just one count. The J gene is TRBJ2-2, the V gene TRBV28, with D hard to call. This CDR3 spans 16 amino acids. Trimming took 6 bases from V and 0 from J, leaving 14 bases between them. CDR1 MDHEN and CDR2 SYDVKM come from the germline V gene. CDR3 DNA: TGTGCCAGCAGCCCAGACTTGTATGCGAACACCGGGGAGCTGTTTTTT. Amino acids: CASSPDLYANTGELFF.

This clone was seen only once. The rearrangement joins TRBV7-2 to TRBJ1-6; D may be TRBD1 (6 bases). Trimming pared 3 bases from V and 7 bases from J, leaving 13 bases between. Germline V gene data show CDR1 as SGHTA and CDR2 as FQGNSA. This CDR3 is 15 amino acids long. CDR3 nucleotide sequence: TGTGCCAGCAGCTTCTCGAGAGGGGGAAATTCACCCCTCCACTTT. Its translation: CASSFSRGGNSPLHF.

CDR3 in DNA: TGTGCCACCAGTGGCGCACCTGGACTAGCGGGAGCGGGGCAAGAGACCCAGTACTTC. Residues: CATSGAPGLAGAGQETQYF. The rearrangement links TRBV24-1 to TRBJ2-5; 13 bases are a match to TRBD2. J was trimmed by 2 bases and V by 5 bases; bases with no gene match: 13. This CDR3 has 19 amino acids. Germline V gene sequence: CDR1 KGHDR, CDR2 SFDVKD.

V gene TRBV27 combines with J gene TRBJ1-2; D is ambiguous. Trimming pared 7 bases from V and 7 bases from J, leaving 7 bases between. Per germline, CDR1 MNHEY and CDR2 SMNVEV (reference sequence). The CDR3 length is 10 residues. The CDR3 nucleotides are TGTGCCAGCACCCGGGTTGGCTACACCTTC. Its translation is CASTRVGYTF.

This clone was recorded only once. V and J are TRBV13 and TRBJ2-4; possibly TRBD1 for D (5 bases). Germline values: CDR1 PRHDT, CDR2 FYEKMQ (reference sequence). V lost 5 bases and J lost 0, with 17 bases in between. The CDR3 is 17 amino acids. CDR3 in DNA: TGTGCCAGCAGCCTCTCGACAGAGCAACTAGCCAAAAACATTCAGTACTTC. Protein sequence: CASSLSTEQLAKNIQYF.

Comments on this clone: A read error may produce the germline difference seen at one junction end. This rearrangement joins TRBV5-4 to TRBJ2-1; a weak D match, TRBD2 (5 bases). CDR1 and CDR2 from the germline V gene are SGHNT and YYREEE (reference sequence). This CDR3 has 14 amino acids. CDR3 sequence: CASSLPSSHNEQFF. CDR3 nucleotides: TGTGCCAGCAGCTTGCCTAGCTCCCACAATGAGCAGTTCTTC.

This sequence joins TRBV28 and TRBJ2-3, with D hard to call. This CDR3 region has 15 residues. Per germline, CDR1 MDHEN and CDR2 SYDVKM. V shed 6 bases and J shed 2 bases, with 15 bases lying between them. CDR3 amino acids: CASSPPGSNTDTQYF. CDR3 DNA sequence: TGTGCCAGCAGCCCCCCCGGGTCCAACACAGATACGCAGTATTTT.